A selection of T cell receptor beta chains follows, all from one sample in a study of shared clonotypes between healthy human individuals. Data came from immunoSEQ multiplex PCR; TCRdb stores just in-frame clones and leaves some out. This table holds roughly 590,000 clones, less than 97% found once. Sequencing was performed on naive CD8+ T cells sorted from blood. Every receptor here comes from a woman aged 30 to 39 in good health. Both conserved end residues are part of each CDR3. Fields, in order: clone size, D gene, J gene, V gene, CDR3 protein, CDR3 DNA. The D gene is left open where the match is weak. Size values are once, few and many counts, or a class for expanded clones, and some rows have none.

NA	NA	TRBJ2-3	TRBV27	CASSSFSTDTQYF	TGTGCCAGCAGTTCCTTTAGCACAGATACGCAGTATTTT
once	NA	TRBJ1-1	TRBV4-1	CASSFGGGPTEAFF	TGCGCCAGCAGCTTCGGCGGGGGGCCTACTGAAGCTTTCTTT
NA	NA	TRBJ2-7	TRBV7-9	CASSLRADEQYF	TGTGCCAGCAGCTTAAGGGCCGACGAGCAGTACTTC
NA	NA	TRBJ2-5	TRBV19	CASTMGGGPQETQYF	TGTGCCAGTACCATGGGTGGGGGGCCACAAGAGACCCAGTACTTC
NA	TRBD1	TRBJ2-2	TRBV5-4	CASSFQGGGTGELFF	TGTGCCAGCAGCTTTCAAGGGGGCGGCACCGGGGAGCTGTTTTTT
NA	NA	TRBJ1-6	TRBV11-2	CASSFHSPLHF	TGTGCCAGCAGCTTCCATTCACCCCTCCACTTT
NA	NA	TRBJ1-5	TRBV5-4	CASSLAGSGQPQHF	TGTGCCAGCAGCTTGGCCGGGTCAGGCCAGCCCCAGCATTTT
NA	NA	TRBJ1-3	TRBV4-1	CASSQEDRWAAGNTIYF	TGCGCCAGCAGCCAAGAGGACAGATGGGCGGCTGGAAACACCATATATTTT
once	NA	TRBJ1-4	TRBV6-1	CASSEVRRRTNEKLFF	TGTGCCAGCAGTGAAGTGCGAAGGAGGACTAATGAAAAACTGTTTTTT
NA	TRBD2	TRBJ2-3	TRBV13	CASSQASGASTDTQYF	TGTGCCAGCAGCCAAGCTAGCGGCGCCAGCACAGATACGCAGTATTTT
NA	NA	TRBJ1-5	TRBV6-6	CASSVPGSPNQPQHF	TGTGCCAGCAGCGTGCCCGGGAGCCCCAATCAGCCCCAGCATTTT
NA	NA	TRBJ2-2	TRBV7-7	CASSPPLDTGELFF	TGTGCCAGCAGCCCCCCGTTAGACACCGGGGAGCTGTTTTTT
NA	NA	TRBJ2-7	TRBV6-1	CASSYEQYF	TGTGCCAGCTCCTACGAGCAGTACTTC
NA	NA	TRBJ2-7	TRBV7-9	CASRQTPSRDHEQYF	TGTGCCAGCAGACAGACCCCTTCCAGGGATCACGAGCAGTACTTC
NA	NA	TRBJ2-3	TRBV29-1	CSVASADSTDTQYF	TGCAGCGTTGCTAGCGCGGATAGCACAGATACGCAGTATTTT
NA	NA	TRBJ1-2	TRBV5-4	CASSQTVNPAGYGYTF	TGTGCCAGCAGCCAGACAGTGAACCCCGCTGGATATGGCTACACCTTC
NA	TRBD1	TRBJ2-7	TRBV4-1	CASSQSWTGPYEQYF	TGCGCCAGCAGCCAATCGTGGACAGGGCCCTACGAGCAGTACTTC
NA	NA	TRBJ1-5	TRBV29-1	CSVVAGLGQPQHF	TGCAGCGTTGTTGCGGGGCTCGGTCAGCCCCAGCATTTT
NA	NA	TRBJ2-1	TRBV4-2	CASSPPPGDEQFF	TGTGCCAGCAGCCCCCCCCCTGGGGATGAGCAGTTCTTC
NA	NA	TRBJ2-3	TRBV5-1	CASSLSRGTGRTDTQYF	TGCGCCAGCAGCTTGTCACGCGGGACTGGGAGAACAGATACGCAGTATTTT
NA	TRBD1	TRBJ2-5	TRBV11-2	CASSLGKTGVGETQYF	TGTGCCAGCAGCTTAGGGAAGACAGGGGTTGGAGAGACCCAGTACTTC
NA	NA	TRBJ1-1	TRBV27	CASSLGGGTEAFF	TGTGCCAGCAGTTTGGGCGGGGGCACTGAAGCTTTCTTT
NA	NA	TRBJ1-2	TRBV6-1	CASSPLGGTSGYTF	TGTGCCAGCAGTCCCCTGGGGGGGACCTCAGGCTACACCTTC
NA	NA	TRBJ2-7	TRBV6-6	CASSYSGPENYEQYF	TGTGCCAGCAGTTACTCTGGGCCGGAGAACTACGAGCAGTACTTC
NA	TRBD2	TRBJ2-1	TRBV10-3	CAISASGYYNEQFF	TGTGCCATCTCGGCTAGCGGGTACTACAATGAGCAGTTCTTC
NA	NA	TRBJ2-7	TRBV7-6	CASSLSVTGSSYEQYF	TGTGCCAGCAGCTTATCCGTAACAGGGAGCTCCTACGAGCAGTACTTC
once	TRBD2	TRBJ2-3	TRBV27	CASNPGLAVTDTQYF	TGTGCCAGCAATCCGGGACTAGCGGTTACAGATACGCAGTATTTT
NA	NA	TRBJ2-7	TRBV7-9	CASSSPNRSYEQYF	TGTGCCAGCAGCTCCCCGAACAGGTCCTACGAGCAGTACTTC
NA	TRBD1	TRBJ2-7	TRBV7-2	CASSPGQGVYEQYF	TGTGCCAGCAGCCCCGGACAGGGGGTCTACGAGCAGTACTTC
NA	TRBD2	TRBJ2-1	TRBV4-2	CASSQVPSGIIYNEQFF	TGTGCCAGCAGCCAAGTCCCTAGCGGAATTATTTACAATGAGCAGTTCTTC
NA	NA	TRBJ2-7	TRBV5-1	CASSWGSYEQYF	TGCGCCAGCAGCTGGGGTAGCTACGAGCAGTACTTC
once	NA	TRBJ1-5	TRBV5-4	CASSLVPAPQPQHF	TGTGCCAGCAGCTTGGTGCCAGCACCCCAGCCCCAGCATTTT
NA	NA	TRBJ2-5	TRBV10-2	CASSEGRFGGAYF	TGCGCCAGCAGTGAGGGACGGTTTGGGGGGGCGTACTTC
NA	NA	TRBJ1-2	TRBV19	CASSAAPNYGYTF	TGTGCCAGTAGTGCGGCCCCTAACTATGGCTACACCTTC
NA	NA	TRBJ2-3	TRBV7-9	CASSGELDGLHAGTQYF	TGTGCCAGCAGCGGGGAATTGGACGGACTCCATGCCGGTACGCAGTATTTT
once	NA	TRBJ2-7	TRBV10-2	CASSDLSYEQYF	TGCGCCAGCAGTGATCTATCCTACGAGCAGTACTTC
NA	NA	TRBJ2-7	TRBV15	CATNPPEQYF	TGTGCCACCAACCCCCCTGAGCAGTACTTC
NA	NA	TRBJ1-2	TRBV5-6	CASSLADTVWVYGYTF	TGTGCCAGCAGCCTCGCAGATACAGTTTGGGTATATGGCTACACCTTC
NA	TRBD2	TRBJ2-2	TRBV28	CASSLLAGGGGELFF	TGTGCCAGCAGTTTGCTAGCGGGAGGTGGGGGGGAGCTGTTTTTT
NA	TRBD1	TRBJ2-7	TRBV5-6	CASSPGQGAYEQYF	TGTGCCAGCAGCCCGGGACAGGGGGCATACGAGCAGTACTTC
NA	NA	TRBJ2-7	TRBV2	CASSVGGNEQYF	TGTGCCAGCAGTGTCGGAGGGAACGAGCAGTACTTC
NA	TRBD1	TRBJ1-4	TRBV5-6	CASSLEGQGGNNEKLFF	TGTGCCAGCAGCTTGGAGGGACAGGGGGGAAATAATGAAAAACTGTTTTTT
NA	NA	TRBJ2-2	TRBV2	CASIQGTGELFF	TGTGCCAGCATTCAGGGGACCGGGGAGCTGTTTTTT
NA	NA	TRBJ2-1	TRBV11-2	CASSSRGGRYNEQFF	TGTGCCAGCAGCTCCAGAGGCGGACGCTACAATGAGCAGTTCTTC
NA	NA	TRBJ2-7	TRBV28	CASSLVGNYEQYF	TGTGCCAGCAGTTTAGTGGGTAACTACGAGCAGTACTTC
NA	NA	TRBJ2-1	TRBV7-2	CASGDNSYNEQFF	TGTGCCAGCGGAGATAATTCCTACAATGAGCAGTTCTTC
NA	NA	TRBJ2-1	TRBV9	CASSGGVAYYNEQFF	TGTGCCAGCAGCGGCGGAGTCGCCTATTACAATGAGCAGTTCTTC
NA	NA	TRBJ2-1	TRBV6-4	CASSESGAVNEQFF	TGTGCCAGCAGTGAATCTGGGGCGGTCAATGAGCAGTTCTTC
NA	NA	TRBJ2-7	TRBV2	CASVRDGGTYEQYF	TGTGCCAGCGTCCGGGACGGAGGAACCTACGAGCAGTACTTC
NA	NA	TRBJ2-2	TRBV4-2	CASSLKMGKGRRLTGELFF	TGTGCCAGCAGCCTCAAGATGGGGAAGGGACGGCGGTTGACCGGGGAGCTGTTTTTT
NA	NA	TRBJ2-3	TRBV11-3	CASSLGGDPRNTQYF	TGTGCCAGCAGCTTAGGGGGAGACCCGCGAAATACGCAGTATTTT
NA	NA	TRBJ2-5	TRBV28	CASSLHRDQETQYF	TGTGCCAGCAGTCTCCATAGGGACCAAGAGACCCAGTACTTC
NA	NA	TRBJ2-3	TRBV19	CASSIGGGRTDTQYF	TGTGCCAGTAGTATTGGTGGAGGGAGAACAGATACGCAGTATTTT
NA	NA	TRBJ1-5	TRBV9	CASSTHGDQPQHF	TGTGCCAGCAGCACGCACGGGGATCAGCCCCAGCATTTT
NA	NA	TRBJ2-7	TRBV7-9	CASSLGVRYEQYF	TGTGCCAGCAGCTTAGGGGTTCGATACGAGCAGTACTTC
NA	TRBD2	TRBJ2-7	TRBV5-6	CASSETSGRAHEQYF	TGTGCCAGCAGCGAAACTAGCGGGAGGGCCCACGAGCAGTACTTC
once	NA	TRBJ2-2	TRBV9	CASSEPTRGANTGELFF	TGTGCCAGCAGCGAACCGACCCGGGGCGCGAACACCGGGGAGCTGTTTTTT
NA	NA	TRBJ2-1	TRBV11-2	CASSLNEQFF	TGTGCCAGCAGCTTAAATGAGCAGTTCTTC
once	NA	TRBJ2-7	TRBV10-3	CATTPTRVKRYEQYF	TGTGCCACCACCCCGACGAGGGTCAAGCGTTACGAGCAGTACTTC